These 26 T cell receptor beta chains were sequenced from one sample in a study of post-analysis software for immune sequencing data. No antigens are known for them. Regarding the study as a whole: Compared with controls, patients had more of five or six TRBV segments, including TRBV5-6, TRBV5-1 and TRBV20-1.

Carried by the TCR beta cDNA libraries were unique molecular identifiers. TCRdb reprocessed the PCR reads with MiXCR, giving one entry per CDR3 protein. The top ten clones hold 1.5% to 2% of a sample with roughly 620,000 distinct CDR3 sequences, 44% of them seen once. What was sequenced was blood. The receptors shown here come from a girl between 10 and 17 years old with multiple sclerosis.

The chain carries TRBV20-1 and TRBJ2-7; D might be TRBD2 (5 bases). CDR3 length: 13 amino acids. Germline V gene sequence: CDR1 DFQATT, CDR2 SNEGSKA (reference sequence). Trimming removed 0 bases from V and 1 base from J, with 7 bases in between. The CDR3 DNA sequence: TGCAGTGCTAGAGATGGCGGGTCCTACGAGCAGTACTTC. This gives the protein CSARDGGSYEQYF.

This rearrangement joins TRBV7-9 to TRBJ2-1; 16 nucleotides line up with TRBD2. J lost 2 bases, V lost 6 bases, and 7 bases had no gene match. The CDR3 has 18 amino acids. CDR1 and CDR2 (germline): SEHNR, FQNEAQ (reference sequence). Here the CDR3 DNA reads TGTGCCAGCAGACCGGGACTAGCGGGAGGGCCTGCCTACAATGAGCAGTTCTTC. Its protein is CASRPGLAGGPAYNEQFF. Supplemented by reference TRBV7-9 and TRBJ2-1, the full variable domain reads DTGVSQNPRHKITKRGQNVTFRCDPISEHNRLYWYRQTLGQGPEFLTYFQNEAQLEKSRLLSDRFSAERPKGSFSTLEIQRTEQGDSAMYLCASRPGLAGGPAYNEQFFGPGTRLTVL.

Only a few counts were recorded for this clonotype. The rearrangement links TRBV6-1 to TRBJ2-5; the match to TRBD2 covers 12 bases. The CDR3 sequence is 17 residues long. The ends lost 2 bases at V and 1 base at J; junction bases unmatched: 5. Germline V CDR1 and CDR2: MNHNS, SASEGT. For the CDR3, the DNA is TGTGCCAGCAGTGAACCTAGACTAGCGGGGGTCCAAGAGACCCAGTACTTC. Its protein product is CASSEPRLAGVQETQYF.

This clonotype was seen only once. The V and J genes are TRBV12-3 or TRBV12-4 and TRBJ2-7; tentative D call: TRBD2 (5 bases). Trimming removed 6 bases at V and 3 bases at J, with 12 bases between. The CDR3 runs to 13 residues. CDR3 region: CASRPSAGYEQYF. The CDR3 DNA is TGTGCCAGCAGACCCTCGGCGGGCTACGAGCAGTACTTC.

Only a few counts were recorded for this clonotype. V and J are TRBV24-1 and TRBJ2-3, with TRBD2 as a possible D gene (6 bases). V gave up 2 bases and J gave up 0 bases, with 14 bases separating them. CDR3 length: 17 amino acids. The V gene's germline CDR1 is KGHDR and CDR2 SFDVKD. DNA for the CDR3: TGTGCCACCAGTGATTCCTATCCGGGACTCAGCACAGATACGCAGTATTTT. Translation: CATSDSYPGLSTDTQYF.

The chain carries TRBV6-2 or TRBV6-3 and TRBJ2-7; D is undetermined. The V end was cut by 3 bases, the J end by 3 bases, with 9 bases between. Germline V gene data show CDR1 as MNHEY and CDR2 as SVGEGT. CDR3 size: 13 residues. CDR3 protein: CASSYFGDYEQYF. CDR3 DNA sequence: TGTGCCAGCAGTTATTTTGGAGACTACGAGCAGTACTTC.

The chain has TRBV6-5 and TRBJ1-5; 8 bases line up with TRBD1. CDR3 length equals 14 residues. Looked up from germline, CDR1 is MNHEY and CDR2 is SVGAGI. With 6 bases clipped from V and 7 bases from J, the junction kept 8 bases outside the gene matches. The CDR3 here is CASSPQGAKQPQHF. As DNA, the CDR3 is TGTGCCAGCAGCCCCCAGGGGGCTAAACAGCCCCAGCATTTT.

The rearrangement uses TRBV10-2 and TRBJ1-1, with D tentatively TRBD1 (5 bases). Germline V gene lookup returns CDR1 WSHSY and CDR2 SAAADI. The V gene lost 7 bases and the J gene lost 4 bases, with 16 bases spanning the gap. The CDR3 is made up of 14 amino acids. The CDR3 bases are TGCGCCAGCACGGGGCAGGGCTTGGGCACTGAAGCTTTCTTT. It is translated as CASTGQGLGTEAFF.

This clonotype turned up a few times. A much larger clone is a single base away; this may be a read error. This chain uses TRBV20-1 with TRBJ2-7, with D perhaps matching TRBD1 (5 bases). The CDR3 is 11 residues long. The V gene's germline CDR1 is DFQATT and CDR2 SNEGSKA (reference sequence). The V gene lost 3 bases and the J gene lost 7 bases, with 10 bases spanning the gap. CDR3 sequence (DNA): TGCAGTGCTAGTGAAGGGGATGAGCAGTACTTC. Translating gives CSASEGDEQYF.

The chain employs TRBV7-2 and TRBJ2-1; the D gene could be TRBD1 or TRBD2 (5 bases each). With 3 bases removed from V and 3 bases from J, the gap between germline ends came to 9 bases. Germline CDR1 reads SGHTA; CDR2 reads FQGNSA. CDR3 size: 14 residues. The CDR3 sequence: CASSLGPIYNEQFF. The CDR3 DNA follows: TGTGCCAGCAGCTTGGGACCAATCTACAATGAGCAGTTCTTC.

In regard to this clonotype: The junction and the germline gene differ at one end; a read error may be behind it. The chain has TRBV12-3 or TRBV12-4 and TRBJ2-5; 7 bases match TRBD1. This CDR3 comprises 16 residues. The CDR3 loop reads CAGSLGRGRSQETQYF. The DNA for the CDR3 is TGTGCCGGCAGTTTAGGTAGGGGGCGCAGCCAAGAGACCCAGTACTTC.

This clonotype showed up just once. The chain links TRBV12-3 or TRBV12-4 to TRBJ2-3; D is uncertain. The CDR3 runs to 14 residues. V lost 6 bases and J 4 bases, leaving 14 bases between the germline ends. The CDR3 is CASSIGLSADTQYF. CDR3 bases: TGTGCCAGCAGCATCGGCTTGAGCGCAGATACGCAGTATTTT.

This clonotype has a single count. This chain joins TRBV27 and TRBJ1-5, with no clear D. Germline lookup yields CDR1 MNHEY and CDR2 SMNVEV (reference sequence). This CDR3 spans 14 amino acids. The V end was cut by 0 bases, the J end by 7 bases, with 10 bases between. The CDR3 bases are TGTGCCAGCAGTTTATCGACCAGTGGCCAGCCCCAGCATTTT. Translation gives CASSLSTSGQPQHF.

This chain connects TRBV6-5 to TRBJ2-4; 7 nucleotides agree with TRBD1. Germline trimming cut 4 bases from V and 0 bases from J; bases unmatched to any gene: 12. The CDR3 runs 18 residues. Looked up from germline, CDR1 is MNHEY and CDR2 is SVGAGI. The CDR3 DNA reads TGTGCCAGCAGTTCCTTCTCTACAGGGGTCCAAGCCAAAAACATTCAGTACTTC. Translated: CASSSFSTGVQAKNIQYF.

The gene calls are TRBV12-3 or TRBV12-4 and TRBJ2-1; the D call may be TRBD1 or TRBD2 (8 bases each). Trimming took off 6 bases at V and 3 bases at J, with 15 bases between the two ends. This CDR3 region has 15 residues. The CDR3 protein is CASSQGAGGYNEQFF. In DNA, the CDR3 is TGTGCCAGCAGCCAGGGGGCGGGAGGCTACAATGAGCAGTTCTTC.

V gene TRBV6-1 combines with J gene TRBJ2-5; TRBD2 is a possible D gene (6 bases). Germline CDR1 reads MNHNS; CDR2 reads SASEGT. The CDR3 has 15 amino acids. V was clipped by 6 bases and J by 4 bases, with 18 bases between them. The CDR3 region is CASRWERVIGETQYF. The CDR3 DNA reads TGTGCCAGCAGGTGGGAGCGGGTTATAGGAGAGACCCAGTACTTC.

V is TRBV6-5 and J is TRBJ1-2, with 7 nucleotides matching TRBD1. CDR3 length: 17 residues. CDR1 is MNHEY and CDR2 is SVGAGI in the germline V gene. V trimming: 2 bases; J trimming: 8 bases; junction bases outside the gene matches: 17. This CDR3 is CASSYQGLTGTVEGYTF. The CDR3 region has the DNA TGTGCCAGCAGTTACCAAGGTTTAACCGGGACAGTCGAGGGCTACACCTTC.

This clonotype was seen once. This chain uses TRBV7-6 with TRBJ2-1; 9 bases are shared with TRBD2. Germline CDR1 and CDR2: SGHVS and FNYEAQ. V was pared by 0 bases and J by 9 bases, with 6 bases of the junction left unmatched. The CDR3 loop spans 15 amino acids. Here the CDR3 reads CASSLAGGRASEQFF. CDR3 sequence (DNA): TGTGCCAGCAGCTTAGCGGGCGGGAGGGCGAGTGAGCAGTTCTTC.

V is TRBV29-1 and J is TRBJ1-2; no definite D call. The V gene's germline CDR1 is SQVTM and CDR2 ANQGSEA. The length of the CDR3 is 9 residues. The V end was cut by 4 bases, the J end by 7 bases, with 4 bases between. This chain's CDR3 is CSVAPGYTF. The CDR3 DNA reads as TGCAGCGTTGCACCTGGCTACACCTTC. Supplemented by reference TRBV29-1 and TRBJ1-2, the full variable domain reads SAVISQKPSRDICQRGTSLTIQCQVDSQVTMMFWYRQQPGQSLTLIATANQGSEATYESGFVIDKFPISRPNLTFSTLTVSNMSPEDSSIYLCSVAPGYTFGSGTRLTVV.

This clonotype has a single count. V and J are TRBV5-1 and TRBJ1-1, with D possibly matching TRBD1 (6 bases). V lost 5 bases, J lost 10 bases, and 18 bases lay in between. Germline assignment: CDR1 SGHRS and CDR2 YFSETQ. The CDR3 runs to 13 residues. The CDR3 DNA follows: TGCGCCAGCAGTGATGACAGGTCCCCAGGAGCTTTCTTT. Protein product: CASSDDRSPGAFF.

This clonotype was seen a handful of times. The rearrangement links TRBV11-2 to TRBJ2-1; 8 nucleotides align to TRBD2. This CDR3 spans 15 amino acids. V was pared by 4 bases and J by 3 bases, with 5 bases of the junction left unmatched. Germline V lookup: CDR1 SGHAT, CDR2 FQNNGV. The CDR3 nucleotides are TGTGCCAGCAGCTCCCGACTAGCGAGCTACAATGAGCAGTTCTTC. It encodes CASSSRLASYNEQFF.

This clonotype was found a few times. The rearrangement links TRBV27 to TRBJ1-2; 7 bases match TRBD1. CDR1 is MNHEY, CDR2 SMNVEV, per germline (reference sequence). Unmatched junction bases numbered 3, after V lost 2 bases and J lost 3 bases. There are 14 residues in the CDR3. This CDR3 is CASSLKGGYYGYTF. The CDR3 region has the DNA TGTGCCAGCAGTTTAAAAGGGGGCTACTATGGCTACACCTTC.

This clonotype was counted a few times. The chain joins TRBV3-1 to TRBJ1-4; a weak D match, TRBD1 (6 bases). There are 13 residues in the CDR3. Germline V lookup: CDR1 LGHDT, CDR2 YNNKEL (reference sequence). V was shortened by 3 bases and J by 7 bases, with 9 bases between the two germline ends. The CDR3: CASSQVRGEKLFF. The CDR3 DNA follows: TGTGCCAGCAGCCAGGTCAGGGGTGAAAAACTGTTTTTT.

This chain links TRBV12-3 or TRBV12-4 with TRBJ2-7, with 10 bases matching TRBD1. CDR3 size: 15 residues. The junction had 13 bases not matched to a gene; V was cut back by 7 bases and J by 7 bases. This chain's CDR3 is CASTDPGQGKYEQYF. The CDR3 DNA sequence: TGTGCCAGCACTGATCCGGGACAGGGGAAGTATGAGCAGTACTTC.

The chain is built from TRBV5-1 and TRBJ2-1, with 8 bases lining up with TRBD1. Germline loops: CDR1 SGHRS, CDR2 YFSETQ. This CDR3 is built from 15 residues. Trimming at V came to 4 bases and at J to 8 bases, leaving 11 bases not matched to a gene. The CDR3 DNA sequence: TGCGCCAGCAGCGCCCACAGGGGGAAGGCAGATGAGCAGTTCTTC. It yields the protein CASSAHRGKADEQFF.

The chain joins TRBV10-3 to TRBJ2-1; 12 positions match TRBD1. V shed 6 bases and J 8 bases; nucleotides not matched to a gene: 5. Germline CDR1 reads ENHRY; CDR2 reads SYGVKD. This CDR3 has 14 amino acids. The CDR3 is CAISPGTGGYEQFF. CDR3 bases: TGTGCCATCAGCCCCGGGACAGGGGGCTATGAGCAGTTCTTC.